The 26 T cell receptor beta chains given below trace back to one sample, sequenced in a study of blood T cells in healthy people across ages. A second about 6 to 11 cycle PCR used barcoded and J-beta primers. MiXCR, applied by TCRdb to the 5' RACE reads, yields one record per CDR3 protein. The sample lists 1 million or so distinct CDR3 sequences, approximately 25% seen once, with approximately 0.71% in the top ten. The sample was also linked to a second study, of T cells of mothers and their children.

Sequencing was performed on blood. The receptors were sampled from a girl aged 2 to 10 in good health.

A remark on this clonotype: One end of the junction fails to match germline, which may point to a read error. The chain uses TRBV9 and TRBJ1-6; TRBD1 might be the D (5 bases). The V gene's germline CDR1 is SGDLS and CDR2 YYNGEE. The CDR3 consists of 13 residues. CDR3 sequence: CVSSVGVNSPLHF. Written as DNA, the CDR3 is TGTGTCAGCAGCGTAGGGGTCAATTCGCCCCTCCACTTT.

This clonotype was seen more than once but under ten times. The CDR3 here is CSVEDLSSLGTEAFF. In nucleotides, the CDR3 is TGCAGCGTTGAAGATCTTTCGAGTCTAGGAACAGAAGCTTTCTTT. This chain joins TRBV29-1 and TRBJ1-1; D gene unclear. Trimming shortened V by 0 bases and J by 8 bases, and 19 bases separated the two germline ends. The CDR3 covers 15 residues. CDR1 and CDR2 from the germline V gene are SQVTM and ANQGSEA.

The V gene is TRBV7-9, the J gene TRBJ2-5; weak D call: TRBD1 (7 bases). The CDR3 sequence is 15 residues long. Trimming cost V 6 bases and J 2 bases, with 16 bases left between them. Germline V lookup: CDR1 SEHNR, CDR2 FQNEAQ (reference sequence). The CDR3 sequence: CASRKGGGGQETQYF. The CDR3 DNA sequence: TGTGCCAGCAGGAAAGGAGGGGGCGGGCAAGAGACCCAGTACTTC. Full variable domain (remainder filled in from reference TRBV7-9 and TRBJ2-5): DTGVSQNPRHKITKRGQNVTFRCDPISEHNRLYWYRQTLGQGPEFLTYFQNEAQLEKSRLLSDRFSAERPKGSFSTLEIQRTEQGDSAMYLCASRKGGGGQETQYFGPGTRLLVL.

The CDR3 spells CASSGQAFGNEQFF. The CDR3 nucleotides read TGTGCCAGCAGCGGCCAAGCGTTCGGCAATGAGCAGTTCTTC. This chain connects TRBV14 to TRBJ2-5; D is ambiguous. The DNA matches TRBJ2-1 better at its end, which makes the J call doubtful. Germline CDR1 is SGHDN and CDR2 is FVKESK. The CDR3 covers 14 residues.

The rearrangement links TRBV15 to TRBJ2-5; D may correspond to TRBD1 or TRBD2 (5 bases each). The CDR3 is 15 residues long. V was cut by 0 bases and J by 4 bases, with 12 bases left in between. Germline-derived CDR1 and CDR2 are LNHNV and YYDKDF (reference sequence). CDR3 in amino acids: CATSRESHGAETQYF. CDR3 in DNA: TGTGCCACCAGCAGAGAGTCACACGGGGCAGAGACCCAGTACTTC.

CDR3: CATSDLGLRGQETQYF. CDR3 nucleotide sequence: TGTGCCACCAGTGATTTGGGACTACGGGGGCAAGAGACCCAGTACTTC. V is TRBV24-1 and J is TRBJ2-5, with D possibly being TRBD2 (6 bases). Germline CDR1 KGHDR, CDR2 SFDVKD. This CDR3 has 16 residues. The V end was cut by 0 bases, the J end by 2 bases, with 12 bases between.

Only one count was recorded for this clonotype. An end of the junction does not agree with germline; a read error may underlie this. The chain employs TRBV19 and TRBJ2-2; no clear D. The CDR3 length is 14 residues. In germline, CDR1 is LNHDA, CDR2 SQIVND (reference sequence). CDR3 in DNA: TGTACCAGTATGGAACACACGAACACCGGGGAGCTGTTTTTT. It codes for CTSMEHTNTGELFF.

This clonotype has more than one count but fewer than ten. The V gene is TRBV11-2, the J gene TRBJ1-5, with 7 bases that match TRBD1. Germline CDR1 is SGHAT and CDR2 is FQNNGV. This CDR3 contains 15 residues. J was trimmed by 4 bases and V by 5 bases; bases with no gene match: 8. The CDR3 DNA reads as TGTGCCAGCAGCCGCAGGGGGGTTAATAATCAGCCCCAGCATTTT. Its protein product is CASSRRGVNNQPQHF.

The V and J genes are TRBV6-6 and TRBJ2-4; D ambiguous. Trimming removed 7 bases at V and 5 bases at J, with 6 bases between. The CDR3 has 11 amino acids. The germline CDR1 and CDR2 sequences are MNHNY and SVGAGI (reference sequence). Written as DNA, the CDR3 is TGTGCCAGCACCGAGGAAAACATTCAGTACTTC. As protein: CASTEENIQYF.

This clonotype was seen a handful of times. This chain links TRBV7-9 with TRBJ2-1, with 7 bases fitting TRBD2. This CDR3 has 16 amino acids. After removal of 4 bases from V and 8 bases from J, the junction contained 14 bases not matched to a gene. Germline loops: CDR1 SEHNR, CDR2 FQNEAQ (reference sequence). The chain's CDR3 is CASSWGTKLTEDEQFF. The CDR3 nucleotides read TGTGCCAGCAGCTGGGGGACTAAATTGACGGAGGATGAGCAGTTCTTC.

This clonotype has more than one count but fewer than ten. Here the CDR3 reads CASSEGTLVNEQFF. In nucleotides, the CDR3 is TGTGCCAGCAGTGAAGGGACGCTAGTTAATGAGCAGTTCTTC. The chain recombines TRBV2 with TRBJ2-1; D is unclear. The CDR3 runs 14 residues. Germline-derived CDR1 and CDR2 are SNHLY and FYNNEI. V was clipped by 1 base and J by 7 bases, with 11 bases between them.

CDR3 in amino acids: CASSRSGGADTQYF. The CDR3, as DNA: TGTGCCAGCAGTCGTAGCGGGGGGGCAGATACGCAGTATTTT. The chain is built from TRBV9 and TRBJ2-3, with 11 bases lining up with TRBD2. The V and J ends lost 5 bases and 4 bases, in that order; junction bases with no gene match: 3. The CDR3 covers 14 residues. CDR1 is SGDLS and CDR2 is YYNGEE in the germline V gene.

The rearrangement joins TRBV4-1 to TRBJ1-3; the D is unclear. CDR1 and CDR2 from the germline V gene are MGHRA and YSYEKL. Trimming removed 8 bases at V and 7 bases at J, with 6 bases between. The CDR3 covers 10 residues. The CDR3 bases are TGCGCCAGCGGTCAGAACACCATATATTTT. Protein: CASGQNTIYF.

This clonotype has only a few counts. Germline is not matched at one junction end, which may reflect a read error. The chain employs TRBV7-8 and TRBJ2-3, with D tentatively TRBD1 (6 bases). Germline loops: CDR1 SGHVS, CDR2 FQNEAQ. The CDR3 has 15 residues. The CDR3 DNA reads TGTGCCAGCAGCTTGATGAAAAGGGGGAGCGATATGCAGTATTTT. Translation gives CASSLMKRGSDMQYF.

The chain couples TRBV20-1 to TRBJ2-1; the D gene is possibly TRBD2 (6 bases). V shed 2 bases and J shed 8 bases, with 22 bases lying between them. The CDR3 totals 16 residues. Germline V gives CDR1 DFQATT, CDR2 SNEGSKA (reference sequence). For the CDR3, the DNA is TGCAGTGCTAGAAGTGAAAGGACGGGAGCGATCTATGAGCAGTTCTTC. Its translation is CSARSERTGAIYEQFF.

A remark on this clonotype: Compared with germline, one end of the junction differs, possibly owing to a read error. The genes are TRBV6-2 or TRBV6-3 and TRBJ2-2, with D possibly being TRBD1 or TRBD2 (6 bases each). CDR1 and CDR2 from the germline V gene are MNHEY and SVGEGT. CDR3 length equals 14 residues. CDR3 coding DNA: TGTGCCAGCAGTTTGGGGGCACCCACCGGGGGGCTGTTTTTT. Its protein is CASSLGAPTGGLFF.

This clonotype was counted a few times. The CDR3 DNA reads as TGTGCCAGCAGCTTATTCTGGGATGGCCAAGAGACCCAGTACTTC. Translated, it gives CASSLFWDGQETQYF. The gene calls are TRBV7-9 and TRBJ2-5; D unresolved. The V end was cut by 2 bases, the J end by 1 base, with 11 bases between. In germline, CDR1 is SEHNR, CDR2 FQNEAQ (reference sequence). This CDR3 contains 15 residues.

This clonotype was found a few times. The genes are TRBV29-1 and TRBJ2-1; 8 bases agree with TRBD1. Per the germline V gene, CDR1 is SQVTM and CDR2 is ANQGSEA. The CDR3 is 15 residues long. J lost 2 bases, V lost 8 bases, and 11 bases had no gene match. The CDR3 DNA reads as TGCAGCTCCCTTTCCGGGACAGGCCCCTACAATGAGCAGTTCTTC. It is translated as CSSLSGTGPYNEQFF.

This clonotype has just a few counts. This chain joins TRBV6-2 or TRBV6-3 and TRBJ2-1; 7 bases line up with TRBD2. Per the germline V gene, CDR1 is MNHEY and CDR2 is SVGEGT. The CDR3 loop spans 13 amino acids. V dropped 2 bases and J dropped 7; count of bases not matched to a gene: 2. CDR3 protein: CASSYGLVNEQFF. The CDR3 bases are TGTGCCAGCAGTTACGGACTAGTGAATGAGCAGTTCTTC.

This rearrangement joins TRBV29-1 to TRBJ1-1; 9 nucleotides line up with TRBD1. The CDR3 is 17 amino acids. CDR1 is SQVTM, CDR2 ANQGSEA, per germline. V shed 7 bases, J shed 10 bases, and the junction held 25 bases outside the gene matches. The CDR3 loop is CSAEPYRDRVLWGVAFF. DNA for the CDR3: TGCAGCGCCGAACCTTATCGGGACAGGGTCCTGTGGGGTGTAGCTTTCTTT.

Only a few counts were recorded for this clonotype. The V gene is TRBV29-1, the J gene TRBJ2-5; 10 bases agree with TRBD2. Judging by the DNA end, TRBJ2-7 fits better; the J call may be wrong. Germline V gives CDR1 SQVTM, CDR2 ANQGSEA. There are 13 residues in the CDR3. The CDR3 here is CSVELAGDGEQYF. CDR3 DNA: TGCAGCGTTGAGCTAGCGGGAGACGGCGAGCAGTACTTC.

V usage is TRBV6-6 and J usage is TRBJ1-1; 9 bases map to TRBD1. Germline V gene sequence: CDR1 MNHNY, CDR2 SVGAGI (reference sequence). The CDR3 covers 13 residues. After removal of 5 bases from V and 7 bases from J, the junction contained 5 bases not matched to a gene. CDR3 region: CASSPGTGFEAFF. For the CDR3, the DNA is TGTGCCAGCAGTCCCGGGACAGGGTTTGAAGCTTTCTTT.

The genes are TRBV4-2 and TRBJ2-1; 13 nucleotides line up with TRBD2. The CDR3 sequence is 16 residues long. Germline CDR1 reads LGHNA; CDR2 reads YNFKEQ. V shed 1 base, J shed 12 bases, and the junction held 9 bases outside the gene matches. In DNA form, the CDR3 reads TGTGCCAGCAGCCAAGGGGGACTAGCGGGAAGTTCTTGGCAGTTCTTC. Translating gives CASSQGGLAGSSWQFF.

This clonotype was seen only a few times. The chain combines TRBV4-3 with TRBJ2-5; D not resolved. The DNA end favors TRBJ2-7, so the J call may be wrong. CDR1 is LGHNA, CDR2 YSLEER, per germline. The CDR3 covers 15 residues. CDR3 region: CASSQVGLGPYEQYF. DNA for the CDR3: TGCGCCAGCAGCCAAGTGGGTCTAGGGCCCTACGAGCAGTACTTC.

There are a few counts of this clonotype. V gene TRBV7-2 combines with J gene TRBJ2-5; the match to TRBD1 covers 10 bases. The CDR3 extends over 15 amino acids. V lost 0 bases and J lost 5; bases outside the gene matches: 3. From germline, CDR1 is SGHTA and CDR2 FQGNSA. DNA for the CDR3: TGTGCCAGCAGCTTAGCGACAGGGGGCTGGGAGACCCAGTACTTC. Amino acid sequence: CASSLATGGWETQYF.

This clonotype showed up just a few times. The V gene is TRBV6-5, the J gene TRBJ1-1, with 7 bases aligning to TRBD1. The CDR3 is 14 amino acids. CDR1 and CDR2 (germline): MNHEY, SVGAGI. The J segment lost 4 bases and the V segment lost 2 bases, leaving 4 bases of the junction unmatched. The CDR3 bases are TGTGCCAGCAGTTACGCAGGGGGTATCACTGAAGCTTTCTTT. Its translation: CASSYAGGITEAFF.